The 8 T cell receptor beta chains below all came from one sample that was sequenced in a study of CD8 T cells in ankylosing spondylitis. In TCRdb, the 5' RACE reads were re-called with MiXCR into one record per CDR3 protein. The data hold 200,000 to 250,000 distinct CDR3 sequences, with roughly a tenth observed a single time. Specimen: blood, either unsorted or a sorted T cell fraction (not recorded which). All receptors come from a male donor with ankylosing spondylitis or in good health (not recorded which).

The chain uses TRBV27 and TRBJ2-7; D remains unclear. The V gene lost 4 bases and the J gene lost 3 bases, with 10 bases spanning the gap. Germline CDR1 is MNHEY and CDR2 is SMNVEV (reference sequence). This CDR3 region has 13 residues. CDR3 DNA: TGTGCCAGCAGTTCTACTGGGATCTACGAGCAGTACTTC. It specifies CASSSTGIYEQYF.

In this sample, this clonotype turned up many times. The genes are TRBV12-3 or TRBV12-4 and TRBJ2-5, with a weak D call TRBD2 (7 bases). Trimming stripped 5 bases from V and 4 bases from J, with 17 bases between. The CDR3 is made up of 15 amino acids. CDR3 coding DNA: TGTGCCAGCAGTGCCCACACGGGGGGCGGAGAGACCCAGTACTTC. Its protein product is CASSAHTGGGETQYF.

V and J are TRBV5-6 and TRBJ2-1; either TRBD1 or TRBD2 may supply D (5 bases each). CDR3 length: 12 residues. CDR1 SGHDT and CDR2 YYEEEE come from the germline V gene. V was shortened by 3 bases and J by 6 bases, with 7 bases between the two germline ends. The CDR3 sequence: CASSWDANEQFF. The CDR3 DNA follows: TGTGCCAGCAGCTGGGACGCCAATGAGCAGTTCTTC. The variable domain in full, completed from reference TRBV5-6 and TRBJ2-1, reads DAGVTQSPTHLIKTRGQQVTLRCSPKSGHDTVSWYQQALGQGPQFIFQYYEEEERQRGNFPDRFSGHQFPNYSSELNVNALLLGDSALYLCASSWDANEQFFGPGTRLTVL.

This clonotype showed up many times. The chain recombines TRBV29-1 with TRBJ2-2, with D perhaps TRBD1 (6 bases). The CDR3 is made up of 13 amino acids. Germline values: CDR1 SQVTM, CDR2 ANQGSEA. V was shortened by 3 bases and J by 3 bases, with 8 bases between the two germline ends. Here the CDR3 reads CSVDRGYTGELFF. CDR3 nucleotide sequence: TGCAGCGTTGACAGGGGATACACCGGGGAGCTGTTTTTT.

This clonotype has at least ten counts. The chain links TRBV20-1 to TRBJ1-5, with D unclear. This CDR3 region has 18 residues. Germline V gene data show CDR1 as DFQATT and CDR2 as SNEGSKA (reference sequence). V dropped 0 bases and J dropped 2 bases, with 20 bases sitting between them. CDR3 coding DNA: TGCAGTGCTAGAGATTTCGGGCAGGTCGTTCGGCGCAATCAGCCCCAGCATTTT. It specifies CSARDFGQVVRRNQPQHF.

This clonotype has at least ten counts. The CDR3 DNA sequence: TGTGCCAGCAGCTTAGTGGGGGACACCCCTGAGCAGTTCTTC. Protein product: CASSLVGDTPEQFF. This chain links TRBV11-3 with TRBJ2-1, with a weak D call TRBD1 (6 bases). The CDR3 runs to 14 residues. V was cut by 1 base and J by 9 bases, with 13 bases left in between. The germline gives CDR1 SGHNT, CDR2 YENEEA.

This clonotype came up many times. This chain links TRBV6-5 with TRBJ1-3; perhaps TRBD1 as D (5 bases). V shed 0 bases and J shed 0 bases, with 9 bases lying between them. The CDR3 spans 16 residues. Germline V gene data show CDR1 as MNHEY and CDR2 as SVGAGI. This CDR3 reads CASSYSRGFSGNTIYF. As DNA, the CDR3 is TGTGCCAGCAGTTACTCGAGGGGATTCTCTGGAAACACCATATATTTT.

Only one count was recorded for this clonotype. The V call is TRBV4-2, the J call TRBJ2-5, with D perhaps matching TRBD1 (6 bases). V lost 0 bases to trimming and J lost 3 bases, with 11 bases between them. This CDR3 has 15 residues. Germline CDR1 LGHNA, CDR2 YNFKEQ. CDR3 sequence: CASSQDWGREETQYF. The DNA for the CDR3 is TGTGCCAGCAGCCAAGATTGGGGGCGCGAAGAGACCCAGTACTTC.